This T cell receptor beta chain was observed in a study of blood T cell repertoires in COVID-19. Clones were read by immunoSEQ multiplex PCR, and TCRdb kept only the in-frame ones, dropping some. The sample shows 290,000 or so clones, around 90% of them seen only once. Looked up from germline, CDR1 is SGDLS and CDR2 is YYNGEE. The CDR3 loop spans 13 amino acids. The V segment lost 4 bases and the J segment 1 base; nucleotides outside the gene matches: 1. Membership in each cohort depended on participant-reported clinical history. The TCR was taken from a woman under 30 with acute COVID-19. This chain links TRBV9 with TRBJ1-2, with 7 bases lining up with TRBD1. The sequenced sample consisted of PBMCs or T cells enriched from blood (not recorded which). CDR3 region: CASSRDSNYGYTF. The CDR3, as DNA: TGTGCCAGCAGCCGGGACAGTAACTATGGCTACACCTTC.